This passage covers 9 T cell receptor beta chains from one sample sequenced in a study of blood T cell repertoires in COVID-19. Generated by immunoSEQ multiplex PCR, the TCRdb table keeps only in-frame clones and is missing some. Among roughly 36,000 clones, 80% to 90% were seen once, and the ten largest hold over 9.5%. Sequencing was performed on peripheral blood. These receptors were collected from a man aged 80 or over with active COVID-19.

This chain connects TRBV28 to TRBJ1-6; the match to TRBD1 covers 7 bases. Germline lookup yields CDR1 MDHEN and CDR2 SYDVKM. After removal of 7 bases from V and 5 bases from J, the junction contained 8 bases not matched to a gene. CDR3 size: 15 residues. In DNA form, the CDR3 reads TGTGCCAGCAAACCGGGACAGCAGAATAATTCACCCCTCCACTTT. Translated, it gives CASKPGQQNNSPLHF.

This chain uses TRBV4-3 with TRBJ1-2; the D gene is possibly TRBD1 (6 bases). This CDR3 contains 15 residues. CDR1 LGHNA and CDR2 YSLEER come from the germline V gene. V was shortened by 0 bases and J by 0 bases, with 8 bases between the two germline ends. The CDR3 is CASSQEQGTNYGYTF. The DNA of the CDR3 is TGCGCCAGCAGCCAAGAGCAGGGGACTAACTATGGCTACACCTTC.

For the CDR3, the DNA is TGTGCCAGCAGTTTATCGGGGGGCCAGCCCCAGCATTTT. It translates to CASSLSGGQPQHF. This chain uses TRBV28 with TRBJ1-5; tentative D call: TRBD1 (6 bases). CDR3 size: 13 residues. V was pared by 1 base and J by 7 bases, with 8 bases between. Germline CDR1 and CDR2: MDHEN and SYDVKM.

This sequence joins TRBV7-2 and TRBJ1-6; TRBD1 matches at 10 bases. V was clipped by 5 bases and J by 10 bases; unmatched bases: 11. The CDR3 is 16 amino acids. Germline CDR1 reads SGHTA; CDR2 reads FQGNSA. CDR3 DNA: TGTGCCAGCAGCCTAAAACCGGGACAGGGGTACTCACCCCTCCACTTT. This sequence encodes CASSLKPGQGYSPLHF. Complete variable domain (other parts from reference TRBV7-2 and TRBJ1-6): GAGVSQSPSNKVTEKGKDVELRCDPISGHTALYWYRQSLGQGLEFLIYFQGNSAPDKSGLPSDRFSAERTGGSVSTLTIQRTQQEDSAVYLCASSLKPGQGYSPLHFGNGTRLTVT.

Turning to this clone: An end of the junction differs from the germline gene, which may be a read error. J is TRBJ1-1 and V is TRBV6-1, with 9 bases fitting TRBD1. The length of the CDR3 is 16 residues. CDR1 and CDR2 (germline): MNHNS, SASEGT. The CDR3 loop reads CASSAQSVNSGTGTDF. CDR3 nucleotides: TGTGCCAGCAGTGCCCAATCCGTCAATTCCGGGACAGGGACCGACTTT.

J is TRBJ1-1 and V is TRBV9, with 10 bases identical to TRBD1. CDR1 SGDLS and CDR2 YYNGEE come from the germline V gene. This CDR3 is 15 amino acids long. V lost 3 bases, J lost 1 base, and 3 bases stayed unmatched. The CDR3 is CASSADRGQNTEAFF. CDR3 nucleotides: TGTGCCAGCAGCGCTGACAGGGGGCAGAACACTGAAGCTTTCTTT. The full variable domain, rest sourced from reference TRBV9 and TRBJ1-1, is DSGVTQTPKHLITATGQRVTLRCSPRSGDLSVYWYQQSLDQGLQFLIQYYNGEERAKGNILERFSAQQFPDLHSELNLSSLELGDSALYFCASSADRGQNTEAFFGQGTRLTVV.

The chain uses TRBV7-6 and TRBJ2-7; D is perhaps TRBD2 (7 bases). The CDR3 runs to 15 residues. The germline gives CDR1 SGHVS, CDR2 FNYEAQ. Trimming took 5 bases from V and 3 from J, leaving 17 bases between them. The CDR3 DNA reads as TGTGCCAGCAGCGGTCAGACCGGGGGGCGCTACGAGCAGTACTTC. It yields the protein CASSGQTGGRYEQYF. Based on the CDR3 plus reference TRBV7-6 and TRBJ2-7, the full variable domain is GAGVSQSPRYKVTKRGQDVALRCDPISGHVSLYWYRQALGQGPEFLTYFNYEAQQDKSGLPNDRFSAERPEGSISTLTIQRTEQRDSAMYRCASSGQTGGRYEQYFGPGTRLTVT.

The rearrangement uses TRBV10-3 and TRBJ1-1, with 7 positions matching TRBD1. Germline values: CDR1 ENHRY, CDR2 SYGVKD. Trimming removed 6 bases from V and 6 bases from J; junction bases left unmatched: 10. CDR3 length: 14 residues. For the CDR3, the DNA is TGTGCCATCAGCACACCGACAGGGAGCCCTGAAGCTTTCTTT. This codes for CAISTPTGSPEAFF.

The V gene is TRBV11-2, the J gene TRBJ1-3, with 9 bases identical to TRBD1. The germline V gene has CDR1 SGHAT and CDR2 FQNNGV. V was pared by 1 base and J by 6 bases, with 7 bases of the junction left unmatched. CDR3 length: 16 amino acids. CDR3 sequence reads: CASSLGGTGSQNTIYF. The CDR3 nucleotides read TGTGCCAGCAGCTTAGGCGGGACAGGGTCTCAAAACACCATATATTTT.